This TCR beta chain is from a study of CD8+ T cells in alopecia areata (dated by TCRdb to 2016 to 2018). In terms of the full investigation: Treated patients were enrolled in an open-label pilot trial of oral tofacitinib, 5 to 10 mg twice daily, for moderate-to-severe alopecia areata. On the human side, TCRbeta sequencing was run on scalp tissue and on sorted CD4+ and CD8+ peripheral blood T cells from healthy controls and from alopecia areata patients with either patchy or totalis/universalis disease. RNA was extracted with the PAXgene miRNA kit for fixed scalp, the miRNeasy kit for PBMCs, and the RNeasy kit for mouse skin. In treated patients, disease severity was measured using the SALT score, which gives the percentage of scalp surface area affected. Clonality in the scalp was compared among normal scalp (n=4), patchy alopecia areata scalp (n=8), and alopecia totalis/universalis scalp (n=8). TCRbeta CDR3 regions were amplified by immunoSEQ multiplex PCR using 35 Vbeta forward and 13 Jbeta reverse primers. Biopsies were taken from tofacitinib-treated patients at baseline and at 4 and 24 weeks of treatment, and a later scalp biopsy was taken in several of the tofacitinib-treated patients. High-throughput TCRbeta sequencing was used to examine T cell clonal expansion in alopecia areata in both the C3H/HeJ mouse model and human patients. Tofacitinib was administered for 6 to 18 months, and 6 months of follow-up off drug were then conducted to assess delayed response and recurrence. Broader findings and caveats from the paper: Scalp clonality and the number of expanded CD8+ clones among the top 100 scalp clones were significantly decreased by tofacitinib. Because the treated cohort was small and had only one nonresponder, larger studies are needed to examine links between baseline CD8+ expansion and response. Unlike mouse skin, which is dominated by gammadelta T cells, normal human skin has resident alphabeta T cells that are also sequenced, and this complicates analysis of the scalp TCR repertoire. Many expanded lesional clones were found to persist in scalp and blood during tofacitinib treatment, and relapse after treatment cessation may be partly explained by this persistence. Compared with mice, TCR sequences shared between patients were less clear, possibly partly because of HLA diversity across the patient population. Compared with normal scalp, lesional scalp, particularly in alopecia totalis/universalis, had higher clonality and more expanded CD8+ clones, which suggests antigenic drive.

The method behind the library was the immunoSEQ multiplex PCR assay. RNA was extracted from all samples and reverse transcribed into cDNA, which served as template for TCR sequencing. SuperScript III was used to make first-strand cDNA, primed with a 2:1 mix of oligo-dT and random hexamers. A synthetic immune receptor repertoire was used to assess amplification bias, and residual bias was removed computationally. Regarding the original processing steps: Raw reads were preprocessed to remove errors, and CDR3 was defined according to IMGT conventions as the region from the conserved cysteine to phenylalanine. To get clonality, Shannon entropy was normalized by log2 of the number of productive unique TCRs and the result was subtracted from 1. Scalp TCRbeta sequences were cross-referenced with sorted blood CD4 and CD8 repertoires so that the CD4 or CD8 identity of scalp clones could be inferred. Held by TCRdb, this immuneACCESS table contains in-frame sequences only and omits some clones. Under half of the omission traces to an unresolved V gene where checked; the cause of the rest is unknown. V and J calls plus clone size are reproduced from that table; the DNA served to infer D and trimming. In this sample the table shows 200,000 to 250,000 clones, 64% of which occur a single time. The biggest ten clones account for 4% to 5% of the sample.

The time point label on this specimen signifies: more than 3 weeks on oral tofacitinib. Interpreted using the paper, the treatment or condition label stands for: oral pan-JAK inhibitor, 5-10 mg twice daily. Lesional scalp punch biopsies and peripheral blood were collected from alopecia areata patients. After PBMCs were isolated by density centrifugation and stained for CD3, CD4 and CD8, a FACSAria was used to sort CD4+ and CD8+ T cells. Relative to germline, V is 4 bases shorter and J is 10 bases shorter, with 9 bases between their ends. Via the germline V gene, CDR1 is SGHRS and CDR2 YFSETQ. The CDR3 numbers 12 residues from cysteine through phenylalanine. Solely the CDR3 DNA is kept, with 36 bases framed from the first base. This clone was observed a few times. Its antigen is currently not known. One base away there is no much larger clone; base qualities are not given.

The receptor's source is a human donor with alopecia areata. Sequences were derived from CD4+ T cells sorted from blood, sampled at week 4, from a patient treated with tofacitinib. The rearrangement joined TRBV5-1 to TRBJ1-6; TRBD1 is possibly the D segment (5 matching bases). CDR3 reads: CASSPDKSPLHF. The DNA is as follows: TGCGCCAGCAGCCCGGACAAGTCACCCCTCCACTTT.